This T cell receptor beta chain stems from a study of T cell clonotyping in hematopoietic cell transplantation. Background on the study: Pretransplant recipient samples were taken after cytoreduction. Findings and limits, study-wide: Pathologically expanded recipient clonotypes increased progressively from day 30 to day 180 as diversity fell. Few recipient clonotypes overlapped donors; over 95% were de novo at given depth.

The data were produced by immunoSEQ multiplex PCR, yet TCRdb's version contains in-frame clones alone and is incomplete. The sample yields 45,000 or so clones, approximately 80% seen once. Time point: recipient sample about 28 days before transplant, after cytoreduction. Samples: about 28 days before transplant, then days 30, 100 and 180 after. The CDR3 spans 14 residues. The germline V gene encodes CDR1 MNHNY and CDR2 SVGAGI (reference sequence). V lost 0 bases to trimming and J lost 0 bases, with 6 bases between them. This clone was observed a handful of times. Its antigen is still unknown. This TCR came from a man in his 60s with myelodysplastic syndrome. Some clones in this sample may be carry-over from other donors' samples. The sample consisted of peripheral blood mononuclear cells, taken before stem cell transplant. The chain combines TRBV6-6 with TRBJ2-7; D might be TRBD1 (6 bases). The CDR3 region is CASSYSDSSYEQYF. The CDR3 DNA follows: TGTGCCAGCAGTTACTCGGACAGCTCCTACGAGCAGTACTTC.